The entry below gives a single T cell receptor (beta chain) sequence along with its context. The data derive from a study of blood T cell repertoires in COVID-19. Turning to the study itself: In each case, the material was cDNA or gDNA derived from T cells, B-cell-depleted T cells, or PBMCs.

Authors' processing steps: Amplification with reference gene primers provided the estimates of nucleated cell counts. Libraries were prepared by immunoSEQ multiplex PCR; TCRdb keeps only in-frame clonotypes and omits some of them. That table is the source of V, J and clone size, and D and trimming were worked out from the DNA. Here the sample spans 200,000 to 250,000 clones, about four fifths being singletons. CDR1 and CDR2 from the germline V gene are DFQATT and SNEGSKA (reference sequence). This CDR3 has 14 residues. The V end lost 3 bases, the J end lost 5 bases, and 16 bases lay between the germline ends.

The sequenced sample consisted of peripheral blood. This TCR derives from a man aged 50 to 59 with acute or convalescent COVID-19. The V call is TRBV20-1, the J call TRBJ1-1; D gene unclear. CDR3 DNA sequence: TGCAGTGCTAGTGTGATGAGGGTGCGGACTGAAGCTTTCTTT. This translates into CSASVMRVRTEAFF.